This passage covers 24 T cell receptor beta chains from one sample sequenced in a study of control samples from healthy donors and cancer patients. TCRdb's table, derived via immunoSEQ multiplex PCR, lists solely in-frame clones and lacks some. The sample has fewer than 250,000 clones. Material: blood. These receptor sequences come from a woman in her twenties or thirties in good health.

This CDR3 reads CASSPGQREKLFF. The CDR3 DNA follows: TGTGCCAGCTCACCGGGACAGCGGGAAAAACTGTTTTTT. The chain couples TRBV18 to TRBJ1-4, with 7 bases identical to TRBD1. The CDR3 has 13 amino acids. Germline V gives CDR1 KGHSH, CDR2 LQKENI. V lost 3 bases to trimming and J lost 8 bases; unmatched junction nucleotides: 3.

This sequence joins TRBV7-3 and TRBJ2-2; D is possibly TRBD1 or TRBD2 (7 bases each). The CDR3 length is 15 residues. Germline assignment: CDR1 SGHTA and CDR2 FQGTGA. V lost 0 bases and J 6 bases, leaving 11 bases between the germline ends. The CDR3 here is CASSLTGGGSGELFF. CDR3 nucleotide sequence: TGTGCCAGCAGCTTAACGGGAGGGGGCTCCGGGGAGCTGTTTTTT.

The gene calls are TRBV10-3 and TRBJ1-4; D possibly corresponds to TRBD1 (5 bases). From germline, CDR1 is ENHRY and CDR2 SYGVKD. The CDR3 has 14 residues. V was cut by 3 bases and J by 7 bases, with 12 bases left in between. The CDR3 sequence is CAISDQDDSEKLFF. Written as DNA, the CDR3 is TGTGCCATCAGTGATCAGGATGACAGTGAAAAACTGTTTTTT.

The CDR3 loop is CASSPRREDGYTF. CDR3 nucleotides: TGTGCCAGCTCACCAAGGAGGGAGGATGGCTACACCTTC. The rearrangement uses TRBV18 and TRBJ1-2; no clear D. The CDR3 has 13 amino acids. Trimming took 2 bases from V and 6 from J, leaving 10 bases between them. Germline CDR1 is KGHSH and CDR2 is LQKENI.

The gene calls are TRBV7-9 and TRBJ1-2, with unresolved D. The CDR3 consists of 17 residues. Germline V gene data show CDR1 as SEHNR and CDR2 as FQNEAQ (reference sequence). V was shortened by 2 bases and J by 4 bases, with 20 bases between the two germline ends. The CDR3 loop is CASSLLGRPTIFYGYTF. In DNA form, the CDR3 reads TGTGCCAGCAGCTTATTGGGCAGGCCTACGATCTTCTATGGCTACACCTTC.

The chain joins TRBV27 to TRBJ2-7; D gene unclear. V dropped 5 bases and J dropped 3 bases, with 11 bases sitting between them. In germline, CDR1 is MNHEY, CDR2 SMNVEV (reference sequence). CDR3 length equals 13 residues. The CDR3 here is CASSLNHDYEQYF. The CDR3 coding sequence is TGTGCCAGCAGTCTGAATCACGACTACGAGCAGTACTTC.

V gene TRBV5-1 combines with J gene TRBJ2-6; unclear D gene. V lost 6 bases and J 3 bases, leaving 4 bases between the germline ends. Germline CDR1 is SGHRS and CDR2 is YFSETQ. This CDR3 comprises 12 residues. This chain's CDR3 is CASTFGANVLTF. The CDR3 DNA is TGCGCCAGCACCTTTGGGGCCAACGTCCTGACTTTC. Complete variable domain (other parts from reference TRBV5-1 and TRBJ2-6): KAGVTQTPRYLIKTRGQQVTLSCSPISGHRSVSWYQQTPGQGLQFLFEYFSETQRNKGNFPGRFSGRQFSNSRSEMNVSTLELGDSALYLCASTFGANVLTFGAGSRLTVL.

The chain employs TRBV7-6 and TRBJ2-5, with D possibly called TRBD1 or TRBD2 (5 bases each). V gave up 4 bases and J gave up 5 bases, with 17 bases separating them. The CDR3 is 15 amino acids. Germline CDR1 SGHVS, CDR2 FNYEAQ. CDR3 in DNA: TGTGCCAGCAGCTGGGGACCCCGTGGTGCCGAGACCCAGTACTTC. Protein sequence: CASSWGPRGAETQYF.

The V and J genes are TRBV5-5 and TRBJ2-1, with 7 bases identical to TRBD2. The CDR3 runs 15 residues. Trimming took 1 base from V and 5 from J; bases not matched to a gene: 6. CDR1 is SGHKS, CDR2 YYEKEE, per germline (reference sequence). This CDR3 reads CASSLLAGDHNEQFF. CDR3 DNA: TGTGCCAGCAGCTTGCTGGCGGGGGACCACAATGAGCAGTTCTTC.

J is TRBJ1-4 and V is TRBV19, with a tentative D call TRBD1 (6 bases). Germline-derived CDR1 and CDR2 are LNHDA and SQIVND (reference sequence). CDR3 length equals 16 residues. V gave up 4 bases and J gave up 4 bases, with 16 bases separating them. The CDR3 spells CASSRTSDSYNEKLFF. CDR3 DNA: TGTGCCAGTAGTAGGACTTCGGACAGTTATAATGAAAAACTGTTTTTT.

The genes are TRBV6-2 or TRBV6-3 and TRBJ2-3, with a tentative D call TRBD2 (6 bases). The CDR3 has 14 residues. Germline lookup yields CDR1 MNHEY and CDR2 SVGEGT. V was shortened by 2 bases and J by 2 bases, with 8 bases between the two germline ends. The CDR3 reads CASSYTGVTDTQYF. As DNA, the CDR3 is TGTGCCAGCAGTTACACGGGGGTCACAGATACGCAGTATTTT.

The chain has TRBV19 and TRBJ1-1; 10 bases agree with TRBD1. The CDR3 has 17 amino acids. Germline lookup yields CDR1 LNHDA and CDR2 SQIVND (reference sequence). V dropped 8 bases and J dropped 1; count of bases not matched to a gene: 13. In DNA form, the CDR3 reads TGTGCCAGTTCCCACTTCCGGGACAGGGGCTCGAACACTGAAGCTTTCTTT. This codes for CASSHFRDRGSNTEAFF.

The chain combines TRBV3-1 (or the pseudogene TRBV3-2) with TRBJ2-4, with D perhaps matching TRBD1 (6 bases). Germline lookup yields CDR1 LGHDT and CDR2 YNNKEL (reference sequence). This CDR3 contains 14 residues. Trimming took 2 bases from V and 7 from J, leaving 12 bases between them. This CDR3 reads CASSQWSQGNIQYF. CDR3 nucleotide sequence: TGTGCCAGCAGCCAATGGTCACAGGGTAACATTCAGTACTTC.

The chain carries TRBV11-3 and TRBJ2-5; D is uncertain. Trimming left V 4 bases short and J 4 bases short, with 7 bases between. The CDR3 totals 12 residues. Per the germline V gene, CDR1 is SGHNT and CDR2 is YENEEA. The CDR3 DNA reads TGTGCCAGCAGCTCCCGAGGAGAGACCCAGTACTTC. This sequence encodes CASSSRGETQYF.

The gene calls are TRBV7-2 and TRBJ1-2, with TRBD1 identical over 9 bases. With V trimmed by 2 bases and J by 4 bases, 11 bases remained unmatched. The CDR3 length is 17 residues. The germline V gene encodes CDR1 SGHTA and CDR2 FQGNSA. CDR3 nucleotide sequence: TGTGCCAGCAGCTTACCCCCTCTTCGGACAGGGGTCTATGGCTACACCTTC. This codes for CASSLPPLRTGVYGYTF.

CDR3 nucleotide sequence: TGTGCCAGCAGTTTCTGGGACAGCAACGTAGAAGCTTTCTTT. Encoded protein: CASSFWDSNVEAFF. The genes are TRBV6-6 and TRBJ1-1; TRBD1 agrees at 7 bases. The V gene's germline CDR1 is MNHNY and CDR2 SVGAGI (reference sequence). This CDR3 has 14 amino acids. V lost 4 bases to trimming and J lost 8 bases; unmatched junction nucleotides: 10.

CDR3 amino acids: CASSSRTTGKGINQPQHF. The CDR3 DNA is TGTGCCAGCAGCTCCCGGACAACGGGAAAGGGTATTAATCAGCCCCAGCATTTT. The chain links TRBV5-5 to TRBJ1-5, with a weak D call TRBD1 (5 bases). Deletions cut 3 bases from V and 4 bases from J, with 23 bases between. CDR1 SGHKS and CDR2 YYEKEE come from the germline V gene (reference sequence). The CDR3 spans 18 residues.

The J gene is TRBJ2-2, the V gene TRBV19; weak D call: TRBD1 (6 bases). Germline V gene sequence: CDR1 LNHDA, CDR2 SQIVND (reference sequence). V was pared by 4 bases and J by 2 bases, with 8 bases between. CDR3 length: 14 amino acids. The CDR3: CASSSRGNTGELFF. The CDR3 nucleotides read TGTGCCAGTAGTAGCAGGGGAAACACCGGGGAGCTGTTTTTT.

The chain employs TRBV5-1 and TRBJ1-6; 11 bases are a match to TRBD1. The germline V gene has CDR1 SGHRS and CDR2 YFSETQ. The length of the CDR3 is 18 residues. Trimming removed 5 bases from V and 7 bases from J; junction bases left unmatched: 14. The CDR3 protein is CASSSFPGTGGGNSPLHF. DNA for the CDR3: TGCGCCAGCAGTTCTTTCCCTGGGACAGGGGGGGGGAATTCACCCCTCCACTTT.

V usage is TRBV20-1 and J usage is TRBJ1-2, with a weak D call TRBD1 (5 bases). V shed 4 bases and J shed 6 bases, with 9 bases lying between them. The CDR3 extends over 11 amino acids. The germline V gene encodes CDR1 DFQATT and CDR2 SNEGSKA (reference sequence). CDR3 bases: TGCAGTGCTAACGGGGGGGATGGCTACACCTTC. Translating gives CSANGGDGYTF.

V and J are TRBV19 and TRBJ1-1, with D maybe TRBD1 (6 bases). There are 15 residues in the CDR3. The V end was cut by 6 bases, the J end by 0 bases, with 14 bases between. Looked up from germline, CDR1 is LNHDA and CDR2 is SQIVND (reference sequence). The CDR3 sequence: CASSKGGELNTEAFF. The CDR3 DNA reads TGTGCCAGTAGCAAGGGGGGGGAGTTGAACACTGAAGCTTTCTTT.

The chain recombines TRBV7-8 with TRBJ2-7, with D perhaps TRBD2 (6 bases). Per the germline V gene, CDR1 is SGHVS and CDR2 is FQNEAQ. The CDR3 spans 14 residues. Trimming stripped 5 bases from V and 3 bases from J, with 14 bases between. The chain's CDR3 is CASSVEGSLYEQYF. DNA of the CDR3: TGTGCCAGCAGCGTGGAGGGGTCTCTCTACGAGCAGTACTTC.

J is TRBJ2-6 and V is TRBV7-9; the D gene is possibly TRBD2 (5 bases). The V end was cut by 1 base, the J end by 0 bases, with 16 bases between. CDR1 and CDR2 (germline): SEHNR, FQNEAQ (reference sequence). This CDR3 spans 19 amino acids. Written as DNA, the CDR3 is TGTGCCAGCAGCTTAGGTTCGGGGAGTAGGAGCTCTGGGGCCAACGTCCTGACTTTC. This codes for CASSLGSGSRSSGANVLTF. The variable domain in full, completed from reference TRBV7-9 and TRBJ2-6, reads DTGVSQNPRHKITKRGQNVTFRCDPISEHNRLYWYRQTLGQGPEFLTYFQNEAQLEKSRLLSDRFSAERPKGSFSTLEIQRTEQGDSAMYLCASSLGSGSRSSGANVLTFGAGSRLTVL.

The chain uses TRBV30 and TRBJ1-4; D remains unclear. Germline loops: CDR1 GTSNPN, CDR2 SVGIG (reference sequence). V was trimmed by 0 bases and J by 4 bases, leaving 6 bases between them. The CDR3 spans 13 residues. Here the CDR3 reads CAWSVNSNEKLFF. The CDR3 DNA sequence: TGTGCCTGGAGTGTAAACAGTAATGAAAAACTGTTTTTT.